This is a list of T cell receptor beta chains from one sample in a study of post-analysis software for immune sequencing data. TCRdb reprocessed the PCR reads with MiXCR, giving one entry per CDR3 protein. The data contain 150,000 to 200,000 distinct CDR3 sequences, about 30% of them singletons. Source material: blood. The receptors were gathered from a girl aged 5-17 years with multiple sclerosis. The conserved cysteine and the conserved F or W are not part of the CDR3 here. A D gene is named only where the DNA matches it firmly.

d_call,v_call,j_call,cdr3_length,cdr3_aa
TRBD1,TRBV11-2,TRBJ1-1,11,ASRYGQGTEAF
.,TRBV7-2,TRBJ2-7,13,ASSLLIRGSYEQY
TRBD2,TRBV7-2,TRBJ2-1,14,ASSLLSGGSYNEQF
.,TRBV20-1,TRBJ2-1,10,SAGAAYNEQF
.,TRBV12-3/TRBV12-4,TRBJ1-2,12,ATQIRGANYGYT
.,TRBV12-3/TRBV12-4,TRBJ2-1,12,ASSSLSDFNEQF
TRBD1,TRBV29-1,TRBJ2-7,13,SVLGQGPLPYEQY
.,TRBV3-1,TRBJ2-7,10,ASQGSSYEQY
.,TRBV5-1,TRBJ2-3,15,ASARIGGRREADTQY
.,TRBV7-7,TRBJ2-7,11,ASSLVRLSEQY
.,TRBV28,TRBJ2-3,10,ASLAPGDTQY
.,TRBV20-1,TRBJ2-5,9,SADSKETQY
.,TRBV12-3/TRBV12-4,TRBJ1-1,10,ASNLMNTEAF
.,TRBV12-3/TRBV12-4,TRBJ1-5,13,ASSLRVGKTQPQH
TRBD1,TRBV20-1,.,10,SATRGSYEQY
.,TRBV14,TRBJ2-3,15,ASSQVVTVSFTDTQY
.,TRBV29-1,TRBJ2-4,11,SVEDSEVDIQY
TRBD2,TRBV25-1,TRBJ2-5,16,ASSISGRASWGSETQY
TRBD1,TRBV2,TRBJ2-3,12,ASSGGQGGEMQY
.,TRBV20-1,TRBJ2-3,12,SASVGGSTDTQY
.,TRBV18,TRBJ2-7,13,ASSPTSGKYYEQY
.,TRBV27,TRBJ1-2,10,ASSSPFRGYT
TRBD2,TRBV7-9,TRBJ2-7,14,ASSSWTSGPSYEQY
TRBD1,TRBV3-1,TRBJ1-2,12,AGRETGQPYGYT
.,TRBV29-1,TRBJ2-2,11,SVVASNTGELF
.,TRBV6-1,TRBJ2-5,12,ACRGSGYQETQY
.,TRBV10-2,TRBJ2-2,11,ASSEGGTGELF
.,TRBV7-9,TRBJ2-1,12,ASTGGYTYNEQF
.,TRBV11-3,TRBJ2-1,13,ASSLDGRAGNEQF
TRBD1,TRBV3-1,TRBJ2-5,13,ASRRTGDSGNEQY
.,TRBV12-5,TRBJ2-7,15,ASGHLQALTGYNEQY
TRBD1,TRBV9,TRBJ1-2,13,ASSVVTGQVDGYT
.,TRBV29-1,TRBJ1-3,13,SVGGTSSSGNTIY
.,TRBV19,TRBJ1-5,16,ASSIDLDRLDSNQPQH
.,TRBV6-6,TRBJ2-7,10,ASKRGPLEQY
.,TRBV7-8,TRBJ2-7,11,ASSFSSLYEQY
.,TRBV12-3/TRBV12-4,TRBJ1-1,9,ASSGGAEAF
.,TRBV6-1,TRBJ2-7,11,ASSVPPTYEQY
.,TRBV27,TRBJ2-1,12,ASRTYLGNNEQF
.,TRBV2,TRBJ1-2,8,ASSTGFYT
.,TRBV6-1,TRBJ2-1,12,ATSPGLSYNEQF
TRBD2,TRBV7-2,TRBJ2-5,14,ASSLASGRAPETQY
TRBD2,TRBV28,TRBJ2-5,12,ASIWTSGYNEQY
TRBD1,TRBV5-1,TRBJ2-2,14,ASSSARDSNTGELF
.,TRBV29-1,TRBJ1-2,16,SVEDPVKERDSAYGYT
.,TRBV3-1,TRBJ2-5,14,ASSPVTTGGPETQY
.,TRBV6-6,TRBJ1-5,13,ASSPPGSGNQPQH
.,TRBV24-1,TRBJ2-3,12,AASEGLSTDTQY
.,TRBV27,TRBJ1-1,11,ASSPRGGTEAF
.,TRBV20-1,TRBJ2-1,8,GARNGTQF
TRBD2,TRBV10-3,TRBJ2-7,13,ATGGLAGVEYEQY
.,TRBV20-1,TRBJ2-1,13,SARDLAPVSNEQF
.,TRBV4-1,TRBJ1-2,12,ASSHVAVFYGYT
.,TRBV10-1,TRBJ1-5,10,ASSEGNQPQH
.,TRBV5-1,TRBJ1-1,14,ASSGRTSDYNTEAF